The 8 T cell receptor beta chains given below trace back to one sample, sequenced in a study of blood T cell repertoires in COVID-19. Clones were sequenced by immunoSEQ multiplex PCR, and TCRdb holds only the in-frame ones, with some missing. The sample lists roughly 200,000 clones, more than 85% occurring once. What was sequenced was peripheral blood. The receptors originated from a man in his sixties with acute or convalescent COVID-19.

V usage is TRBV10-1 and J usage is TRBJ1-1; D ambiguous. V lost 4 bases, J lost 1 base, and 16 bases lay in between. Germline-derived CDR1 and CDR2 are WNHNN and SYGVQD (reference sequence). CDR3 length: 16 amino acids. The CDR3 DNA reads as TGCGCCAGCAGTGTTGGCGGGCTGGGCTCGAACACTGAAGCTTTCTTT. Amino acids: CASSVGGLGSNTEAFF.

This clone was observed a handful of times. The chain combines TRBV5-8 with TRBJ2-7; D unresolved. CDR1 is SGHTS, CDR2 YDEGEE, per germline. The V end lost 9 bases, the J end lost 1 base, and 11 bases lay between the germline ends. The CDR3 consists of 12 residues. CDR3 protein: CATYRVSYEQYF. CDR3 DNA sequence: TGTGCCACCTATCGAGTTTCCTACGAGCAGTACTTC.

This clone was seen more than once but under ten times. The identical CDR3 is also encoded by other nucleotide sequences in the sample. This chain connects TRBV7-9 to TRBJ2-1, with 10 bases identical to TRBD2. Germline V gene lookup returns CDR1 SEHNR and CDR2 FQNEAQ (reference sequence). V was pared by 4 bases and J by 3 bases, with 3 bases of the junction left unmatched. The CDR3 has 15 amino acids. DNA for the CDR3: TGTGCCAGCAGCTCACTAGCGGGACTCTACAATGAGCAGTTCTTC. This sequence encodes CASSSLAGLYNEQFF. The entire variable domain, with the rest obtained from reference TRBV7-9 and TRBJ2-1, is as follows: DTGVSQNPRHKITKRGQNVTFRCDPISEHNRLYWYRQTLGQGPEFLTYFQNEAQLEKSRLLSDRFSAERPKGSFSTLEIQRTEQGDSAMYLCASSSLAGLYNEQFFGPGTRLTVL.

The genes are TRBV28 and TRBJ1-5; D is undetermined. With 8 bases removed from V and 7 bases from J, the gap between germline ends came to 18 bases. The CDR3 has 14 amino acids. Germline values: CDR1 MDHEN, CDR2 SYDVKM. This CDR3 reads CASRLLEVRQPQHF. CDR3 in DNA: TGTGCCAGCCGCCTTTTAGAGGTACGCCAGCCCCAGCATTTT.

The DNA for the CDR3 is TGTGCCAGTAGTATATCCGGTCCGGTTGGCTACACCTTC. Translation: CASSISGPVGYTF. The chain links TRBV19 to TRBJ1-2, with unresolved D. CDR1 and CDR2 (germline): LNHDA, SQIVND (reference sequence). The CDR3 runs 13 residues. Trimming took off 2 bases at V and 7 bases at J, with 11 bases between the two ends.

CDR3 region: CASSQEGLSGNTIYF. The CDR3 DNA follows: TGTGCCAGCAGCCAGGAGGGGCTATCTGGAAACACCATATATTTT. The genes are TRBV5-4 and TRBJ1-3; possibly TRBD1 for D (5 bases). Germline assignment: CDR1 SGHNT and CDR2 YYREEE (reference sequence). V dropped 4 bases and J dropped 1 base, with 12 bases sitting between them. The CDR3 is 15 amino acids.

The V call is TRBV3-1 (or the pseudogene TRBV3-2), the J call TRBJ1-3, with 9 bases that match TRBD1. V dropped 6 bases and J dropped 3; count of bases not matched to a gene: 6. This CDR3 has 15 residues. Germline assignment: CDR1 LGHDT and CDR2 YNNKEL (reference sequence). CDR3 sequence (DNA): TGTGCCAGCAGTCCGGGACAGGGAAGTGGAAACACCATATATTTT. The encoded protein is CASSPGQGSGNTIYF.

This chain connects TRBV7-9 to TRBJ2-5; 9 bases fit TRBD2. Trimming at V came to 5 bases and at J to 5 bases, leaving 6 bases not matched to a gene. From germline, CDR1 is SEHNR and CDR2 FQNEAQ (reference sequence). The CDR3 sequence is 14 residues long. CDR3 sequence (DNA): TGTGCCAGCAGCCCAGCGGGGGGCTTGGAGACCCAGTACTTC. Protein sequence: CASSPAGGLETQYF. The variable domain in full, with the rest retrieved from reference TRBV7-9 and TRBJ2-5, is DTGVSQNPRHKITKRGQNVTFRCDPISEHNRLYWYRQTLGQGPEFLTYFQNEAQLEKSRLLSDRFSAERPKGSFSTLEIQRTEQGDSAMYLCASSPAGGLETQYFGPGTRLLVL.